Presented here are 30 T cell receptor beta chains from one specimen sequenced in a study of T cell responses to AZD1222 COVID-19 vaccine. Generated by immunoSEQ multiplex PCR, the TCRdb table keeps only in-frame clones and is missing some. Here the sample spans about 140,000 clones, around 90% being singletons. Sequencing was performed on peripheral blood, taken on day 0 of AZD1222 vaccination. The receptor set was obtained from an adult in good health.

This chain connects TRBV9 to TRBJ1-2; 8 nucleotides align to TRBD1. The germline V gene encodes CDR1 SGDLS and CDR2 YYNGEE. The J segment lost 3 bases and the V segment lost 2 bases, leaving 15 bases of the junction unmatched. This CDR3 spans 18 amino acids. Here the CDR3 reads CASSVGSSGTGGHYGYTF. CDR3 bases: TGTGCCAGCAGCGTCGGCAGTTCCGGGACAGGTGGCCACTATGGCTACACCTTC.

The chain joins TRBV6-5 to TRBJ2-1; weak D call: TRBD1 (5 bases). V shed 6 bases and J shed 5 bases, with 14 bases lying between them. CDR3 size: 14 residues. CDR1 and CDR2 from the germline V gene are MNHEY and SVGAGI. The CDR3 sequence is CASSLWTDNNEQFF. CDR3 DNA sequence: TGTGCCAGCAGCCTCTGGACGGACAACAATGAGCAGTTCTTC.

The chain has TRBV5-1 and TRBJ2-7; 10 nucleotides line up with TRBD1. The V gene end was trimmed by 0 bases and the J gene end by 3 bases; junction bases not matched to a gene: 3. CDR1 SGHRS and CDR2 YFSETQ come from the germline V gene. This CDR3 contains 15 residues. CDR3 nucleotide sequence: TGCGCCAGCAGCTTGGAGACAGGGGGCCTCTACGAGCAGTACTTC. Protein product: CASSLETGGLYEQYF.

The V and J genes are TRBV5-1 and TRBJ1-2; D may be TRBD1 (5 bases). CDR3 length: 15 residues. CDR1 is SGHRS, CDR2 YFSETQ, per germline. V was clipped by 0 bases and J by 6 bases, with 15 bases between them. CDR3 sequence (DNA): TGCGCCAGCAGCTTGGCTGGCGGGGGATCTCATGGCTACACCTTC. This encodes CASSLAGGGSHGYTF.

The chain uses TRBV11-2 and TRBJ2-7, with 11 bases lining up with TRBD2. V dropped 4 bases and J dropped 5; count of bases not matched to a gene: 10. The CDR3 is 16 residues long. CDR1 is SGHAT and CDR2 is FQNNGV in the germline V gene. CDR3 bases: TGTGCCAGCAGCTCCATAGCGGGAGGGTTTTTGGACGAGCAGTACTTC. Translating gives CASSSIAGGFLDEQYF.

The V and J genes are TRBV27 and TRBJ2-7; 12 positions agree with TRBD1. The CDR3 runs to 14 residues. V was clipped by 4 bases and J by 4 bases; unmatched bases: 2. CDR1 and CDR2 (germline): MNHEY, SMNVEV (reference sequence). CDR3 region: CASSSGQGAYEQYF. Written as DNA, the CDR3 is TGTGCCAGCAGTTCGGGACAGGGGGCTTACGAGCAGTACTTC.

This rearrangement joins TRBV3-1 (or the pseudogene TRBV3-2) to TRBJ2-3; 7 nucleotides line up with TRBD2. Germline lookup yields CDR1 LGHDT and CDR2 YNNKEL (reference sequence). Trimming cost V 5 bases and J 8 bases; bases outside gene matches: 4. The CDR3 is made up of 12 amino acids. CDR3 coding DNA: TGTGCCAGCAGCGGGGAGCGGGGTACGCAGTATTTT. It encodes CASSGERGTQYF.

The J gene is TRBJ2-1, the V gene TRBV11-2; TRBD1 or TRBD2 may be the D gene (5 bases each). Trimming pared 6 bases from V and 0 bases from J, leaving 18 bases between. The CDR3 is 17 residues long. Germline V gene sequence: CDR1 SGHAT, CDR2 FQNNGV. The DNA of the CDR3 is TGTGCCAGCAGGCCCCGGGGCGGGCCAAGCTCCTACAATGAGCAGTTCTTC. This translates into CASRPRGGPSSYNEQFF. Based on the CDR3 plus reference TRBV11-2 and TRBJ2-1, the full variable domain is EAGVAQSPRYKIIEKRQSVAFWCNPISGHATLYWYQQILGQGPKLLIQFQNNGVVDDSQLPKDRFSAERLKGVDSTLKIQPAKLEDSAVYLCASRPRGGPSSYNEQFFGPGTRLTVL.

This chain links TRBV5-5 with TRBJ2-7; D uncertain. The CDR3 loop spans 11 amino acids. V gave up 0 bases and J gave up 3 bases, with 1 base separating them. Germline V gives CDR1 SGHKS, CDR2 YYEKEE (reference sequence). This chain's CDR3 is CASSLVYEQYF. CDR3 nucleotides: TGTGCCAGCAGCTTGGTCTACGAGCAGTACTTC.

The rearrangement joins TRBV27 to TRBJ2-7; 9 nucleotides match TRBD1. This CDR3 contains 15 residues. The V gene end was trimmed by 2 bases and the J gene end by 1 base; junction bases not matched to a gene: 3. Germline V lookup: CDR1 MNHEY, CDR2 SMNVEV (reference sequence). The DNA of the CDR3 is TGTGCCAGCAGTTTAGGGACAGGGAAATCCTACGAGCAGTACTTC. Amino acid sequence: CASSLGTGKSYEQYF.

This chain joins TRBV23-1 and TRBJ2-1; no clear D gene. TRBV23-1 counts as an open reading frame of uncertain function. The V end was cut by 11 bases, the J end by 4 bases, with 15 bases between. The CDR3 is made up of 13 amino acids. The DNA of the CDR3 is TGCGCCCCCCACGAACGATTATACAATGAGCAGTTCTTC. Amino acids: CAPHERLYNEQFF.

The CDR3, as DNA: TGTGCCAGCAGCCAAGATGGGACAGGGGGCTTTGGGCGCACTGGAAACACCATATATTTT. Protein: CASSQDGTGGFGRTGNTIYF. The V gene is TRBV3-1 (or the pseudogene TRBV3-2), the J gene TRBJ1-3; 12 bases match TRBD1. The CDR3 covers 20 residues. Trimming took 0 bases from V and 2 from J; bases not matched to a gene: 11. CDR1 and CDR2 (germline): LGHDT, YNNKEL (reference sequence).

The rearrangement joins TRBV5-1 to TRBJ1-6; 7 bases align to TRBD1. CDR3 size: 15 residues. The germline V gene encodes CDR1 SGHRS and CDR2 YFSETQ. After removal of 5 bases from V and 3 bases from J, the junction contained 5 bases not matched to a gene. CDR3: CASSRQGDYNSPLHF. Written as DNA, the CDR3 is TGCGCCAGCAGTCGGCAGGGGGACTATAATTCACCCCTCCACTTT.

The chain is built from TRBV6-5 and TRBJ1-2, with 10 bases fitting TRBD1. Trimming took 6 bases from V and 1 from J; bases not matched to a gene: 2. CDR1 is MNHEY and CDR2 is SVGAGI in the germline V gene. The CDR3 has 14 amino acids. This CDR3 is CASRGDRGNYGYTF. CDR3 DNA: TGTGCCAGCAGAGGGGACAGGGGTAACTATGGCTACACCTTC.

The gene calls are TRBV7-2 and TRBJ2-1; D might be TRBD1 (6 bases). The CDR3 has 11 amino acids. Germline CDR1 reads SGHTA; CDR2 reads FQGNSA. The germline V and J ends were trimmed by 5 bases and 12 bases, with 11 bases remaining between them. The chain's CDR3 is CASSASGVQFF. The DNA of the CDR3 is TGTGCCAGCAGCGCATCAGGGGTGCAGTTCTTC. The full variable domain, rest sourced from reference TRBV7-2 and TRBJ2-1, is GAGVSQSPSNKVTEKGKDVELRCDPISGHTALYWYRQSLGQGLEFLIYFQGNSAPDKSGLPSDRFSAERTGGSVSTLTIQRTQQEDSAVYLCASSASGVQFFGPGTRLTVL.

The chain uses TRBV6-4 and TRBJ2-1; 11 bases fit TRBD2. The germline V gene encodes CDR1 MRHNA and CDR2 SNTAGT. The CDR3 runs to 15 residues. Unmatched junction bases numbered 5, after V lost 4 bases and J lost 6 bases. The CDR3 spells CASSALAGVVNEQFF. Here the CDR3 DNA reads TGTGCCAGCAGTGCACTAGCGGGAGTGGTCAATGAGCAGTTCTTC.

The V and J genes are TRBV7-8 and TRBJ1-3; D may be TRBD1 (5 bases). Trimming removed 2 bases at V and 5 bases at J, with 10 bases between. The CDR3 totals 14 residues. Germline V gene data show CDR1 as SGHVS and CDR2 as FQNEAQ. Here the CDR3 reads CASSLLGVRNTIYF. The CDR3 coding sequence is TGTGCCAGCAGCTTATTGGGGGTCCGAAACACCATATATTTT.

In this sample, this clone turned up once. This sequence joins TRBV11-1 and TRBJ1-4; 8 nucleotides match TRBD1. CDR1 is SGHAT, CDR2 FQDESV, per germline (reference sequence). V gave up 6 bases and J gave up 2 bases; unmatched junction bases: 5. CDR3 length equals 15 residues. The CDR3 protein is CASRRRQGTNEKLFF. The CDR3, as DNA: TGTGCCAGCAGACGGCGACAGGGGACTAATGAAAAACTGTTTTTT.

The chain combines TRBV7-2 with TRBJ1-2; D remains ambiguous. The ends were cut back, 5 bases at V and 4 bases at J, with 11 bases in the middle. Per the germline V gene, CDR1 is SGHTA and CDR2 is FQGNSA. This CDR3 contains 13 residues. DNA of the CDR3: TGTGCCAGCAGCCTTACAGCCCTCTATGGCTACACCTTC. It encodes CASSLTALYGYTF.

This clone was detected once. The CDR3 DNA follows: TGTGCCAGCAGCCATGGGGTCGCCTACGAGCAGTACTTC. It codes for CASSHGVAYEQYF. The chain links TRBV3-1 (or the pseudogene TRBV3-2) to TRBJ2-7, with D unclear. This CDR3 has 13 residues. Germline V CDR1 and CDR2: LGHDT, YNNKEL (reference sequence). V shed 3 bases and J shed 2 bases, with 8 bases lying between them.

This chain links TRBV20-1 with TRBJ2-7; D not resolved. The ends were cut back, 3 bases at V and 0 bases at J, with 12 bases in the middle. The CDR3 length is 14 residues. CDR1 DFQATT and CDR2 SNEGSKA come from the germline V gene (reference sequence). DNA of the CDR3: TGCAGTGCTAGTTGGTCGGTAAGCTCCTACGAGCAGTACTTC. This encodes CSASWSVSSYEQYF.

The chain uses TRBV7-3 and TRBJ1-1; 9 bases are shared with TRBD1. Germline assignment: CDR1 SGHTA and CDR2 FQGTGA. The V segment lost 4 bases and the J segment 4 bases; nucleotides outside the gene matches: 7. The CDR3 runs to 15 residues. CDR3 sequence: CASSSGQGKGTEAFF. The CDR3 DNA is TGTGCCAGCAGCTCGGGACAGGGAAAAGGCACTGAAGCTTTCTTT.

The chain employs TRBV7-2 and TRBJ2-7; D may be TRBD2 (5 bases). The germline gives CDR1 SGHTA, CDR2 FQGNSA. This CDR3 is built from 14 residues. With 6 bases removed from V and 2 bases from J, the gap between germline ends came to 14 bases. This CDR3 reads CASRAGPGTYEQYF. CDR3 nucleotides: TGTGCCAGCAGGGCGGGCCCCGGGACCTACGAGCAGTACTTC.

This sequence joins TRBV7-2 and TRBJ2-2; 13 nucleotides agree with TRBD2. CDR3 length: 19 amino acids. Unmatched junction bases numbered 11, after V lost 5 bases and J lost 2 bases. The germline gives CDR1 SGHTA, CDR2 FQGNSA. CDR3 region: CASSLYGTSGKLNTGELFF. CDR3 in DNA: TGTGCCAGCAGCCTCTACGGGACTAGCGGGAAACTAAACACCGGGGAGCTGTTTTTT.

V and J are TRBV30 and TRBJ2-7; the D gene is possibly TRBD2 (5 bases). Germline V CDR1 and CDR2: GTSNPN, SVGIG (reference sequence). The CDR3 loop spans 12 amino acids. The ends were cut back, 4 bases at V and 2 bases at J, with 9 bases in the middle. The CDR3 DNA reads as TGTGCCTGGAAGGGAGAAGCCTACGAGCAGTACTTC. Residues: CAWKGEAYEQYF.

The rearrangement links TRBV14 to TRBJ2-7, with 10 bases lining up with TRBD1. The ends lost 6 bases at V and 1 base at J; junction bases unmatched: 9. CDR3 length: 16 residues. CDR1 SGHDN and CDR2 FVKESK come from the germline V gene. The CDR3 is CASSLRTGGGSYEQYF. The CDR3 bases are TGTGCCAGCAGTCTTCGGACAGGGGGAGGTTCCTACGAGCAGTACTTC.

The chain has TRBV18 and TRBJ1-2; D perhaps matches TRBD1 (6 bases). Per germline, CDR1 KGHSH and CDR2 LQKENI. The CDR3 is 15 residues long. The V gene lost 3 bases and the J gene lost 6 bases, with 17 bases spanning the gap. In DNA form, the CDR3 reads TGTGCCAGCTCACCCCTCGACAGGCCGTCCCATGGCTACACCTTC. This encodes CASSPLDRPSHGYTF.

J is TRBJ2-6 and V is TRBV5-5; 7 nucleotides agree with TRBD1. The germline V gene has CDR1 SGHKS and CDR2 YYEKEE (reference sequence). This CDR3 is 15 amino acids long. The ends lost 4 bases at V and 1 base at J; junction bases unmatched: 2. CDR3 in amino acids: CASSPTGSGANVLTF. CDR3 nucleotides: TGTGCCAGCAGCCCGACAGGGTCTGGGGCCAACGTCCTGACTTTC.

V and J are TRBV6-2 or TRBV6-3 and TRBJ2-1; 10 bases align to TRBD2. Germline loops: CDR1 MNHEY, CDR2 SVGEGT. The V segment lost 5 bases and the J segment 5 bases; nucleotides outside the gene matches: 9. There are 16 residues in the CDR3. The CDR3 sequence: CASSPTKLAGDNEQFF. As DNA, the CDR3 is TGTGCCAGCAGTCCAACTAAGCTAGCGGGAGACAATGAGCAGTTCTTC.

The chain couples TRBV20-1 to TRBJ2-1; D not resolved. This CDR3 region has 11 residues. The V gene's germline CDR1 is DFQATT and CDR2 SNEGSKA (reference sequence). V lost 0 bases and J 9 bases, leaving 6 bases between the germline ends. In DNA, the CDR3 is TGCAGTGCTAGAGAGGGTCGTGAGCAGTTCTTC. Residues: CSAREGREQFF.